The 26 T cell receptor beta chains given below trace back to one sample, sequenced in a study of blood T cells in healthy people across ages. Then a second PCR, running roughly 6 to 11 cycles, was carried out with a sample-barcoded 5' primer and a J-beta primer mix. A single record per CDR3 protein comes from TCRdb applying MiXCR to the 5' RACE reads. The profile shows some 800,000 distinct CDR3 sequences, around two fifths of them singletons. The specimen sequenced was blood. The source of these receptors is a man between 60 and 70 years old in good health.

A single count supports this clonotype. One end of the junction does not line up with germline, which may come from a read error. The CDR3 coding sequence is TGTGCCGGCAGCCAATCGGGCGGGAGTTTCCACGAGCAGTACTTC. Its translation is CAGSQSGGSFHEQYF. The chain links TRBV4-2 to TRBJ2-7, with 7 bases lining up with TRBD2. The CDR3 is 15 amino acids. Germline values: CDR1 LGHNA, CDR2 YNFKEQ.

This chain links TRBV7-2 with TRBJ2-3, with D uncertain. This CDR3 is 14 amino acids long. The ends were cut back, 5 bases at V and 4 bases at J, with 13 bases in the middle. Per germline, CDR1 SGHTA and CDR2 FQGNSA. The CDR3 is CASSPSGRSDTQYF. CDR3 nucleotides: TGTGCCAGCAGCCCCAGTGGGCGGTCAGATACGCAGTATTTT. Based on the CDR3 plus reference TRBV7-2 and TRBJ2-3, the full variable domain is GAGVSQSPSNKVTEKGKDVELRCDPISGHTALYWYRQSLGQGLEFLIYFQGNSAPDKSGLPSDRFSAERTGGSVSTLTIQRTQQEDSAVYLCASSPSGRSDTQYFGPGTRLTVL.

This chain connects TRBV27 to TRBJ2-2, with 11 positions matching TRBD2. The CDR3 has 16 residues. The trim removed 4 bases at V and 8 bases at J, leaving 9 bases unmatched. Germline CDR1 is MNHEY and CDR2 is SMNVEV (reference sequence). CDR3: CASSSRTSGYLGELFF. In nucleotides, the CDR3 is TGTGCCAGCAGTTCCAGGACTAGCGGGTACCTGGGGGAGCTGTTTTTT.

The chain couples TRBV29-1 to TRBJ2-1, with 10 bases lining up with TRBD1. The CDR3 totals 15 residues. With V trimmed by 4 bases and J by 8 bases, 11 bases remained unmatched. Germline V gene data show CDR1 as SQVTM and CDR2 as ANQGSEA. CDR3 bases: TGCAGCGTTGCAACCGGGACAGGGGATCGGGATGAGCAGTTCTTC. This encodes CSVATGTGDRDEQFF.

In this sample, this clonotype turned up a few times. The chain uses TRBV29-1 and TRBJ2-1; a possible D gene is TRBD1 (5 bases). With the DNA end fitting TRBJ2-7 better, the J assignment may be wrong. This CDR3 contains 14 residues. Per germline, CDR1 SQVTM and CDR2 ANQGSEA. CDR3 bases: TGCAGCGACCTCGACAGAAACTCCTACAATGAGCAGTACTTC. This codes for CSDLDRNSYNEQYF.

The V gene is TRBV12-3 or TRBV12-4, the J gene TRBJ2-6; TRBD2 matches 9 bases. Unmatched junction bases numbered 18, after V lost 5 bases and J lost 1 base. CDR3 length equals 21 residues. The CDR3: CASSPNLGGGEFQSGANVLTF. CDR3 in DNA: TGTGCCAGCAGTCCTAATTTGGGCGGGGGGGAATTCCAGTCTGGGGCCAACGTCCTGACTTTC.

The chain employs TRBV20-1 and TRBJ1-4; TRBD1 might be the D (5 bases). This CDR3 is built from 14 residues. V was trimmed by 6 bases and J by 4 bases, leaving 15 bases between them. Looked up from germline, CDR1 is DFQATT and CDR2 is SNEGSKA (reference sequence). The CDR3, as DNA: TGCAGTGCCCAGAGGGGAGGAGATAATGAAAAACTGTTTTTT. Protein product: CSAQRGGDNEKLFF.

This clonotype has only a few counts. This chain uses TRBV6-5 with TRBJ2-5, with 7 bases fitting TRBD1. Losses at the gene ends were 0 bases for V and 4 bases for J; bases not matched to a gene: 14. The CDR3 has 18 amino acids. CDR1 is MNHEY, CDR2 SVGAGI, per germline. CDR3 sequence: CASSYSSTGIRSLETQYF. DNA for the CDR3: TGTGCCAGCAGTTACTCATCGACAGGGATCCGTTCTTTAGAGACCCAGTACTTC.

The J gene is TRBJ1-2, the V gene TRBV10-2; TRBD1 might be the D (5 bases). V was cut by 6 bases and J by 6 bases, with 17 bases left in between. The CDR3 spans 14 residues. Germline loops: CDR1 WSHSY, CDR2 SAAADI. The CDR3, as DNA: TGCGCCAGCAGAAACAGGAGAGGGATGAATGGCTACACCTTC. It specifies CASRNRRGMNGYTF.

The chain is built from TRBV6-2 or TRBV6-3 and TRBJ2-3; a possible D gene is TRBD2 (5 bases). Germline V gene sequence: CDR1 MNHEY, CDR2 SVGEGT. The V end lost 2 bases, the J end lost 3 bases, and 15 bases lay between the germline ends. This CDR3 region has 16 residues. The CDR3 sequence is CASSYPSPGSTDTQYF. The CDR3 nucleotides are TGTGCCAGCAGTTACCCCAGCCCGGGGAGTACAGATACGCAGTATTTT.

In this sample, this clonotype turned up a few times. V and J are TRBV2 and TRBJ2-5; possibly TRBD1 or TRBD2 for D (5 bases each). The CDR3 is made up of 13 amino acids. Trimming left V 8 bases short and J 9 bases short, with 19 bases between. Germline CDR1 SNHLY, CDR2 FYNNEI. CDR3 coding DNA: TGTGCCAGCCAGGGAGCATCGGGCACGGCCCAGTACTTC. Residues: CASQGASGTAQYF. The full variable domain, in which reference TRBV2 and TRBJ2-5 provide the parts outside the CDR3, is EPEVTQTPSHQVTQMGQEVILRCVPISNHLYFYWYRQILGQKVEFLVSFYNNEISEKSEIFDDQFSVERPDGSNFTLKIRSTKLEDSAMYFCASQGASGTAQYFGPGTRLLVL.

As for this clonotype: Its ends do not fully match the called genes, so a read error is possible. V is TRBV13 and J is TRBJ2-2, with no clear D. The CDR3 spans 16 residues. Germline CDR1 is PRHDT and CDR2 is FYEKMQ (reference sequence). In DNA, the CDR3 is TGTGCCGGCAGCGTAGCCGGACCAACGAACACCGGGGAGCTGTTTTTT. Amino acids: CAGSVAGPTNTGELFF.

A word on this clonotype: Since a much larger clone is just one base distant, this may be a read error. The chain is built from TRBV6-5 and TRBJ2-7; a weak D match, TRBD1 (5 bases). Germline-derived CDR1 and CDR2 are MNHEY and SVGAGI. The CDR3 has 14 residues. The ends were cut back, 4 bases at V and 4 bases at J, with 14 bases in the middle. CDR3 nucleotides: TGTGCCAGCAGTTGCAGGGCAGGTCGGTACGAGCAGTACTTC. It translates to CASSCRAGRYEQYF.

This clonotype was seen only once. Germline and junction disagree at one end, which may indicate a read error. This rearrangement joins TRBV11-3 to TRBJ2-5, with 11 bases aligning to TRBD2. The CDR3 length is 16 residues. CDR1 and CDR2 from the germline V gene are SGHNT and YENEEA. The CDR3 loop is CVSKLTSGGRQETQYF. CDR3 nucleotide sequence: TGTGTCAGCAAATTAACTAGCGGGGGTCGACAAGAGACCCAGTACTTC.

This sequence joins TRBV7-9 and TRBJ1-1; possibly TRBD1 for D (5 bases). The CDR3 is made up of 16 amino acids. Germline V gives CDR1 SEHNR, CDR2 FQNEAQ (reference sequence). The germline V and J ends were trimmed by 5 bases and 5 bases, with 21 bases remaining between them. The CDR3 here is CASSPTGTGSLTEAFF. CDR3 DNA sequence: TGTGCCAGCAGCCCGACCGGGACGGGATCTTTGACTGAAGCTTTCTTT.

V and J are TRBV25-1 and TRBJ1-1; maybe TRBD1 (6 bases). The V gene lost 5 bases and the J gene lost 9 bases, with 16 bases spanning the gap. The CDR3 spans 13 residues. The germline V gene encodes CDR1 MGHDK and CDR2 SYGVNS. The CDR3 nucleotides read TGTGCCAGCAGTCTATCAGGGGCCACGCAAGCTTTCTTT. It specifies CASSLSGATQAFF.

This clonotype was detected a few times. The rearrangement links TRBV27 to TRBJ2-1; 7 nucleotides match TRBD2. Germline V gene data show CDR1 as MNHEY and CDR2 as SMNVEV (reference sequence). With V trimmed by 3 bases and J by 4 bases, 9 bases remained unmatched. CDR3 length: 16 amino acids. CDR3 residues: CASSLYRGLGYNEQFF. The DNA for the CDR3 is TGTGCCAGCAGTTTGTATAGAGGACTAGGGTACAATGAGCAGTTCTTC.

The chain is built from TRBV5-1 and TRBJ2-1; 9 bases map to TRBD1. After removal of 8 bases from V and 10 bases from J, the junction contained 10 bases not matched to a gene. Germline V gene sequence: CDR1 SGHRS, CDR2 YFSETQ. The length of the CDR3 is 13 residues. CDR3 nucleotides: TGCGCCAGGCACAGGGGGCGCCGAGACGAGCAGTTCTTC. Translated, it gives CARHRGRRDEQFF.

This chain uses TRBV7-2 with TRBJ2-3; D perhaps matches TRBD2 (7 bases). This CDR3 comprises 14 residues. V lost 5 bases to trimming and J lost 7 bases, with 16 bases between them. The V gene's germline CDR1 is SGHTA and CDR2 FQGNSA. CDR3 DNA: TGTGCCAGCAGCCAACCCGGGGGGCGGAATACGCAGTATTTT. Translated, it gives CASSQPGGRNTQYF.

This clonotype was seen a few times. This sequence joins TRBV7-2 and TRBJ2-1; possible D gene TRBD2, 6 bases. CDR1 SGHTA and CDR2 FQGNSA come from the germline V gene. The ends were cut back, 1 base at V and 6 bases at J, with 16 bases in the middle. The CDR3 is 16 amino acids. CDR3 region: CASSLGGAGRTNEQFF. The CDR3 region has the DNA TGTGCCAGCAGCTTAGGTGGGGCAGGGAGGACCAATGAGCAGTTCTTC.

The CDR3 loop is CASSLQGHNTEAFF. The CDR3 DNA follows: TGTGCCAGCAGCCTACAGGGACACAACACTGAAGCTTTCTTT. This chain joins TRBV27 and TRBJ1-1; a possible D gene is TRBD1 (6 bases). The V and J ends lost 6 bases and 2 bases respectively, with 13 bases between them. Germline-derived CDR1 and CDR2 are MNHEY and SMNVEV (reference sequence). This CDR3 is 14 amino acids long.

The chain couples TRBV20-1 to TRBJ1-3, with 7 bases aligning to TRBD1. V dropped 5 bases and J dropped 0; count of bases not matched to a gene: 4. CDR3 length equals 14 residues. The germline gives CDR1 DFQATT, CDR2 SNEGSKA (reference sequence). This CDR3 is CSASRDSSGNTIYF. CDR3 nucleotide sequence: TGCAGTGCTTCTAGGGACAGCTCTGGAAACACCATATATTTT.

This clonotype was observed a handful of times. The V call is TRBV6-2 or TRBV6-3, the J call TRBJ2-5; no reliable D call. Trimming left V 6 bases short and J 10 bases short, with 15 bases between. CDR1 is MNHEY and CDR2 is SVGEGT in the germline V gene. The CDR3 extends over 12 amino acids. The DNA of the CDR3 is TGTGCCAGCAGCCCGACGGGTGGCGTCCAGTACTTC. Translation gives CASSPTGGVQYF.

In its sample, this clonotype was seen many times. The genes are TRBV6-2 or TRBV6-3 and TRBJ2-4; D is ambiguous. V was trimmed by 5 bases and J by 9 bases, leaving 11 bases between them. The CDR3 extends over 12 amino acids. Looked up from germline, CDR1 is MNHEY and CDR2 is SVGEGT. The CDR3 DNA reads TGTGCCAGCAGTCCCGGTCATCGCATTCAGTACTTC. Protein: CASSPGHRIQYF.

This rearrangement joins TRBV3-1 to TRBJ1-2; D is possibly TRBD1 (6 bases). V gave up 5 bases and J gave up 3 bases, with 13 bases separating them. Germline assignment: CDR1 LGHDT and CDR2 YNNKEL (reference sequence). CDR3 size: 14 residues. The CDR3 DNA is TGTGCCAGCAGCAACTTGGGGGCGGACTATGGCTACACCTTC. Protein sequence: CASSNLGADYGYTF. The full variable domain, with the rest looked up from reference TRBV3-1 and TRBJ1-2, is DTAVSQTPKYLVTQMGNDKSIKCEQNLGHDTMYWYKQDSKKFLKIMFSYNNKELIINETVPNRFSPKSPDKAHLNLHINSLELGDSAVYFCASSNLGADYGYTFGSGTRLTVV.

CDR3 nucleotides: TGCGCCAGTAGCCTTAGACCTAGCACAGATACGCAGTATTTT. Translation: CASSLRPSTDTQYF. The chain uses TRBV5-1 and TRBJ2-3; D remains unclear. V was shortened by 8 bases and J by 0 bases, with 13 bases between the two germline ends. The CDR3 is 14 amino acids. Germline V gene data show CDR1 as SGHRS and CDR2 as YFSETQ.